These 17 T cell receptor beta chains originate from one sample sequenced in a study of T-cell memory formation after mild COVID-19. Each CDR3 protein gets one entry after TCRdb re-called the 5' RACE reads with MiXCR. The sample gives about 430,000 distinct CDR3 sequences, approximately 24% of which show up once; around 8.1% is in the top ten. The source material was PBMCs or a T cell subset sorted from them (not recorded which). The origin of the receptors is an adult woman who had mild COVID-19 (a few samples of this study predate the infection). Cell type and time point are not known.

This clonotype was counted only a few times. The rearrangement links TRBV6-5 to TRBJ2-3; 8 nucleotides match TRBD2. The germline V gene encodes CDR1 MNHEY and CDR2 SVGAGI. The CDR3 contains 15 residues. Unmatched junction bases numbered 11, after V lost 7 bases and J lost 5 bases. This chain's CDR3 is CASTHGERGLDTQYF. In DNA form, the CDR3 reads TGTGCCAGCACCCACGGGGAGCGGGGGTTAGATACGCAGTATTTT.

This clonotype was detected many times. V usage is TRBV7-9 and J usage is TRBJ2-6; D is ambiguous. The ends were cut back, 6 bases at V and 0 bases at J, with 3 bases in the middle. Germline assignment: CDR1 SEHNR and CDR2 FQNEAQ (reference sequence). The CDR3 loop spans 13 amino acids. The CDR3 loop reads CASSSSGANVLTF. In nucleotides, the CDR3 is TGTGCCAGCAGTAGCTCTGGGGCCAACGTCCTGACTTTC.

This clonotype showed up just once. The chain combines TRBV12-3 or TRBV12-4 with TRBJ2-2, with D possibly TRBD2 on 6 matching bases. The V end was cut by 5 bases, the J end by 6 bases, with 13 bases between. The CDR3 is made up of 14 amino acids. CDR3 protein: CASSPRLGSGELFF. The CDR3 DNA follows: TGTGCCAGCAGTCCAAGACTAGGATCCGGGGAGCTGTTTTTT.

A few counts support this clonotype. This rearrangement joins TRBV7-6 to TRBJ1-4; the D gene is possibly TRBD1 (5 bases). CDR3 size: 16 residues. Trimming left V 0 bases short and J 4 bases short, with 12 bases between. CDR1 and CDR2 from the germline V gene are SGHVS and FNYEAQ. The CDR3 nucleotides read TGTGCCAGCAGCTTAGCCTCAGCAGGGTTTAATGAAAAACTGTTTTTT. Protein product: CASSLASAGFNEKLFF.

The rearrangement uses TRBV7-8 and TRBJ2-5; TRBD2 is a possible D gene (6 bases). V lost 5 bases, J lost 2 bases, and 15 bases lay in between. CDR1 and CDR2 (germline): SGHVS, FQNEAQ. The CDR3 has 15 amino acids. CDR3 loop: CASSHGAGRQETQYF. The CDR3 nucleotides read TGTGCCAGCAGCCACGGCGCGGGGAGGCAAGAGACCCAGTACTTC.

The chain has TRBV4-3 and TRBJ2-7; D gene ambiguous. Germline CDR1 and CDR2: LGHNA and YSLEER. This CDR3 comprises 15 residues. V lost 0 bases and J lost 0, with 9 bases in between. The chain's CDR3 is CASSQDRQSSYEQYF. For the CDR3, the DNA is TGCGCCAGCAGCCAAGATCGTCAGAGCTCCTACGAGCAGTACTTC.

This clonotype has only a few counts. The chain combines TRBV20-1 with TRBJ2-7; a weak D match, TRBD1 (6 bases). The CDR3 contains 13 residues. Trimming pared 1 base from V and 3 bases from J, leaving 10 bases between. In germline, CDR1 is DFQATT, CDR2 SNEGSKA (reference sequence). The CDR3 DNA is TGCAGTGCTAGAGGGACAGTCGACTACGAGCAGTACTTC. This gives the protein CSARGTVDYEQYF.

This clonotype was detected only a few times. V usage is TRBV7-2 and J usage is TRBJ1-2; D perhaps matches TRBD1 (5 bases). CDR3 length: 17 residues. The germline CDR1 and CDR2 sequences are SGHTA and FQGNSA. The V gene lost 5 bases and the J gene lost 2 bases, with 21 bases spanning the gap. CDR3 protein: CASSPWREGEPNYGYTF. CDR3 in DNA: TGTGCCAGCAGCCCCTGGAGAGAAGGGGAACCCAACTATGGCTACACCTTC. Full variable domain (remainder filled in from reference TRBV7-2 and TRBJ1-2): GAGVSQSPSNKVTEKGKDVELRCDPISGHTALYWYRQSLGQGLEFLIYFQGNSAPDKSGLPSDRFSAERTGGSVSTLTIQRTQQEDSAVYLCASSPWREGEPNYGYTFGSGTRLTVV.

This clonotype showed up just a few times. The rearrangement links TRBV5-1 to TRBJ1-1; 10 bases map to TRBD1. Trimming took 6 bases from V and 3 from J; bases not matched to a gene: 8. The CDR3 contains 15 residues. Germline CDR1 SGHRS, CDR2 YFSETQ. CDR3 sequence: CASTRDRGGDTEAFF. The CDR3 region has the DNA TGCGCCAGCACCAGGGACAGGGGAGGGGACACTGAAGCTTTCTTT.

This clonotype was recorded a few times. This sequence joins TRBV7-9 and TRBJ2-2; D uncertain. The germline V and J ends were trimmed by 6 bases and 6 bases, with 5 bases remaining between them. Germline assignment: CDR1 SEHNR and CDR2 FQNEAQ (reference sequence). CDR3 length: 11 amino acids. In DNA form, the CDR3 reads TGTGCCAGCAGTATATCCGGGGAGCTGTTTTTT. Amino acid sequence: CASSISGELFF. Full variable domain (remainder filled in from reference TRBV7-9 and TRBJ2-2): DTGVSQNPRHKITKRGQNVTFRCDPISEHNRLYWYRQTLGQGPEFLTYFQNEAQLEKSRLLSDRFSAERPKGSFSTLEIQRTEQGDSAMYLCASSISGELFFGEGSRLTVL.

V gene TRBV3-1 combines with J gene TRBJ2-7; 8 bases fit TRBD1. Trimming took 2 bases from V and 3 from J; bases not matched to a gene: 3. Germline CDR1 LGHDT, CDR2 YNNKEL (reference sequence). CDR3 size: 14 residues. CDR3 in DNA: TGTGCCAGCAGCCAACGGACAGGGCACTACGAGCAGTACTTC. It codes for CASSQRTGHYEQYF.

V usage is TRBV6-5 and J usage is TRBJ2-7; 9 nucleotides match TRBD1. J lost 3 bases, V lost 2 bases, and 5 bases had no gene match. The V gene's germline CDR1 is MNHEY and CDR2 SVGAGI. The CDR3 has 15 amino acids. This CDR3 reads CASSYRTGDIYEQYF. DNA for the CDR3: TGTGCCAGCAGTTACCGGACAGGGGACATCTACGAGCAGTACTTC.

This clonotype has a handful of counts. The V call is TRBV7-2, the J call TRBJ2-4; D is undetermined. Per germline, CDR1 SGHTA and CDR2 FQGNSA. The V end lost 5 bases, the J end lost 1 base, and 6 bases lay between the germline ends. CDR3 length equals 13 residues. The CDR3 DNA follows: TGTGCCAGCAGCCCCGAGGCCAAAAACATTCAGTACTTC. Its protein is CASSPEAKNIQYF.

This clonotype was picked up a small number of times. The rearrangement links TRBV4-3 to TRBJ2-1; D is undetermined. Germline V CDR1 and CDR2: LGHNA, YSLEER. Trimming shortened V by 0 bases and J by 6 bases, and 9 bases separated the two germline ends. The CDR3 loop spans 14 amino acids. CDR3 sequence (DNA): TGCGCCAGCAGCCAAGATGTTTTCAGCAATGAGCAGTTCTTC. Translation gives CASSQDVFSNEQFF.

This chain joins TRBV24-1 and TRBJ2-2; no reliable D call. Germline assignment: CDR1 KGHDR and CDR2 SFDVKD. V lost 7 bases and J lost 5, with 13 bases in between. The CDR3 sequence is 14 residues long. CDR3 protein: CATRARQGTGELFF. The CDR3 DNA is TGTGCCACCAGAGCGAGACAAGGGACCGGGGAGCTGTTTTTT.

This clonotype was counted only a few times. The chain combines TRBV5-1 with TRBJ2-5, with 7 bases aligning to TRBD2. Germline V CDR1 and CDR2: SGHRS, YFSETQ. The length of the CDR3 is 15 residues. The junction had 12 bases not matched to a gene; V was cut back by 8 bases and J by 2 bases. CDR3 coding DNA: TGCGCCAGTAGAGGAGAGGGAGGGCAGCAAGAGACCCAGTACTTC. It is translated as CASRGEGGQQETQYF. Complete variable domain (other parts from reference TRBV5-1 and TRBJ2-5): KAGVTQTPRYLIKTRGQQVTLSCSPISGHRSVSWYQQTPGQGLQFLFEYFSETQRNKGNFPGRFSGRQFSNSRSEMNVSTLELGDSALYLCASRGEGGQQETQYFGPGTRLLVL.

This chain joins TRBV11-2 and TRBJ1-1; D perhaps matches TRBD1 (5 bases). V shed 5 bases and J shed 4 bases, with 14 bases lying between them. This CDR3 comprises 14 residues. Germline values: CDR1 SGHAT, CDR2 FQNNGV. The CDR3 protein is CASSMQGSGTEAFF. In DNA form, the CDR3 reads TGTGCCAGCAGCATGCAGGGTTCTGGCACTGAAGCTTTCTTT.